This entry lists 23 T cell receptor beta chains sequenced from one sample in a study of control samples from healthy donors and cancer patients. The repertoire was sequenced with immunoSEQ multiplex PCR; TCRdb's copy has only in-frame clones and lacks some. The table records about 110,000 clones, 88% of them present only once. Sample: PBMCs. Receptors were obtained from a woman aged 60-75 years with lung cancer.

The V gene is TRBV9, the J gene TRBJ2-3; D remains ambiguous. Germline loops: CDR1 SGDLS, CDR2 YYNGEE. Deletions cut 0 bases from V and 6 bases from J, with 8 bases between. The CDR3 spans 13 residues. CDR3 bases: TGTGCCAGCAGCGTAGCCCCTCGCGATACGCAGTATTTT. Protein: CASSVAPRDTQYF.

This chain joins TRBV19 and TRBJ1-5; 10 bases align to TRBD1. The CDR3 covers 15 residues. V lost 8 bases and J lost 5; bases outside the gene matches: 9. Germline loops: CDR1 LNHDA, CDR2 SQIVND (reference sequence). The CDR3 sequence is CASRDRGTSDQPQHF. CDR3 coding DNA: TGTGCCAGTCGGGACAGGGGTACGTCAGATCAGCCCCAGCATTTT.

The CDR3 loop reads CAGSGDTEAFF. The CDR3 bases are TGTGCGGGGAGCGGCGACACTGAAGCTTTCTTT. V usage is TRBV2 and J usage is TRBJ1-1; no clear D. The CDR3 is made up of 11 amino acids. Germline V gives CDR1 SNHLY, CDR2 FYNNEI.

The chain carries TRBV14 and TRBJ2-1; the D is unclear. This CDR3 has 16 residues. Trimming left V 3 bases short and J 4 bases short, with 16 bases between. Germline CDR1 reads SGHDN; CDR2 reads FVKESK. As DNA, the CDR3 is TGTGCCAGCAGCCATCTCCTCCCCCCGAGATACAATGAGCAGTTCTTC. As protein: CASSHLLPPRYNEQFF.

This rearrangement joins TRBV19 to TRBJ2-2; 10 positions match TRBD2. V lost 6 bases and J lost 6; bases outside the gene matches: 7. In germline, CDR1 is LNHDA, CDR2 SQIVND (reference sequence). The CDR3 has 15 residues. Here the CDR3 reads CASRQQRGGSGELFF. CDR3 bases: TGTGCCAGTAGGCAGCAGCGGGGGGGATCCGGGGAGCTGTTTTTT.

In its sample, this clone was seen a few times. J is TRBJ1-4 and V is TRBV7-8, with D unresolved. V was pared by 1 base and J by 0 bases, with 15 bases between. Looked up from germline, CDR1 is SGHVS and CDR2 is FQNEAQ. The CDR3 length is 18 residues. The CDR3 nucleotides read TGTGCCAGCAGCTTAGACCGGTTGGGGATTGCAACTAATGAAAAACTGTTTTTT. As protein: CASSLDRLGIATNEKLFF.

The CDR3 sequence: CASSLTGTGAGSNQPQHF. DNA for the CDR3: TGTGCCAGCTCACTCACTGGGACAGGGGCAGGGAGCAATCAGCCCCAGCATTTT. The chain links TRBV18 to TRBJ1-5, with 10 positions matching TRBD1. The CDR3 has 18 residues. J lost 1 base, V lost 4 bases, and 10 bases had no gene match. Germline V gives CDR1 KGHSH, CDR2 LQKENI.

The CDR3, as DNA: TGTGCCAGCAGCTCGGGACTAGCGGAAACCGGGGAGCTGTTTTTT. It encodes CASSSGLAETGELFF. The rearrangement links TRBV28 to TRBJ2-2; TRBD2 aligns across 11 bases. CDR1 and CDR2 from the germline V gene are MDHEN and SYDVKM. The J segment lost 5 bases and the V segment lost 6 bases, leaving 5 bases of the junction unmatched. The CDR3 contains 15 residues.

The chain recombines TRBV5-6 with TRBJ1-1, with D possibly TRBD1 on 6 matching bases. Trimming left V 0 bases short and J 0 bases short, with 9 bases between. The length of the CDR3 is 15 residues. The germline gives CDR1 SGHDT, CDR2 YYEEEE. The CDR3 reads CASSLVQGLNTEAFF. CDR3 bases: TGTGCCAGCAGCTTGGTCCAGGGGCTGAACACTGAAGCTTTCTTT.

The V and J genes are TRBV5-1 and TRBJ2-1, with 7 bases aligning to TRBD2. The germline gives CDR1 SGHRS, CDR2 YFSETQ. Trimming took 6 bases from V and 7 from J; bases not matched to a gene: 13. This CDR3 is 15 amino acids long. CDR3 coding DNA: TGCGCCAGCATCGGAGTGGCGGGAGTGAAGAATGAGCAGTTCTTC. Translated, it gives CASIGVAGVKNEQFF.

The chain combines TRBV9 with TRBJ2-2, with D tentatively TRBD1 (5 bases). CDR1 SGDLS and CDR2 YYNGEE come from the germline V gene. The CDR3 sequence is 13 residues long. Trimming shortened V by 0 bases and J by 5 bases, and 5 bases separated the two germline ends. The CDR3 protein is CASSVEGTGELFF. CDR3 DNA: TGTGCCAGCAGCGTAGAGGGGACCGGGGAGCTGTTTTTT.

The chain couples TRBV19 to TRBJ2-7; 7 nucleotides agree with TRBD1. The ends lost 5 bases at V and 4 bases at J; junction bases unmatched: 14. CDR3 length: 16 amino acids. Germline CDR1 reads LNHDA; CDR2 reads SQIVND (reference sequence). The CDR3 region is CASSSTGAAIGYEQYF. The CDR3 DNA reads TGTGCCAGTAGTTCAACAGGGGCGGCCATCGGGTACGAGCAGTACTTC.

The rearrangement uses TRBV19 and TRBJ1-4, with TRBD1 as a possible D gene (6 bases). The germline gives CDR1 LNHDA, CDR2 SQIVND (reference sequence). Trimming removed 6 bases at V and 0 bases at J, with 14 bases between. This CDR3 spans 16 amino acids. The CDR3 DNA is TGTGCCAGTAGCCAAAGGACAGCAGCAACTAATGAAAAACTGTTTTTT. It yields the protein CASSQRTAATNEKLFF.

CDR3 loop: CASRRTGHQPQHF. CDR3 nucleotide sequence: TGTGCCAGCAGGCGTACAGGGCACCAGCCCCAGCATTTT. The genes are TRBV12-3 or TRBV12-4 and TRBJ1-5; perhaps TRBD1 as D (6 bases). V lost 6 bases to trimming and J lost 7 bases, with 13 bases between them. The CDR3 spans 13 residues.

This clone was detected once. The V and J genes are TRBV19 and TRBJ2-6; D is unclear. The CDR3 contains 15 residues. V was shortened by 0 bases and J by 0 bases, with 3 bases between the two germline ends. Germline CDR1 LNHDA, CDR2 SQIVND (reference sequence). CDR3 sequence reads: CASSIDRSGANVLTF. CDR3 nucleotide sequence: TGTGCCAGTAGTATAGACCGCTCTGGGGCCAACGTCCTGACTTTC.

A single count supports this clone. This CDR3 is CASSSLLTGDREKLFF. The CDR3 DNA follows: TGTGCCAGTAGTAGCCTCCTTACAGGGGATAGAGAAAAACTGTTTTTT. The chain is built from TRBV19 and TRBJ1-4; TRBD1 agrees at 7 bases. The CDR3 has 16 amino acids. With 4 bases clipped from V and 8 bases from J, the junction kept 13 bases outside the gene matches. The germline V gene has CDR1 LNHDA and CDR2 SQIVND (reference sequence).

This clone has just one count. CDR3 bases: TGTGCCAGCAGTTACTCGGGGGGAAACACCATATATTTT. Its translation: CASSYSGGNTIYF. The chain carries TRBV6-5 and TRBJ1-3, with D unresolved. This CDR3 is built from 13 residues. Trimming shortened V by 0 bases and J by 4 bases, and 4 bases separated the two germline ends. CDR1 and CDR2 from the germline V gene are MNHEY and SVGAGI.

This sequence joins TRBV28 and TRBJ1-2, with a weak D call TRBD1 (6 bases). Germline-derived CDR1 and CDR2 are MDHEN and SYDVKM. Trimming took 3 bases from V and 6 from J, leaving 17 bases between them. This CDR3 region has 15 residues. This CDR3 reads CASSFPLGGGNGYTF. CDR3 nucleotides: TGTGCCAGCAGTTTCCCTCTCGGGGGGGGCAATGGCTACACCTTC.

In this sample, this clone turned up a few times. The rearrangement uses TRBV27 and TRBJ1-1; D ambiguous. V lost 5 bases to trimming and J lost 6 bases, with 16 bases between them. Germline lookup yields CDR1 MNHEY and CDR2 SMNVEV (reference sequence). The CDR3 has 14 amino acids. The CDR3 region has the DNA TGTGCCAGCAGTCTCAACACAGTAGTGCCTGAAGCTTTCTTT. Protein sequence: CASSLNTVVPEAFF.

The chain uses TRBV27 and TRBJ2-3; D is possibly TRBD1 (5 bases). Germline V lookup: CDR1 MNHEY, CDR2 SMNVEV (reference sequence). This CDR3 has 13 residues. V gave up 2 bases and J gave up 3 bases, with 6 bases separating them. DNA of the CDR3: TGTGCCAGCAGTTTAAGGGGAACAGATACGCAGTATTTT. Protein sequence: CASSLRGTDTQYF.

The rearrangement uses TRBV6-2 or TRBV6-3 and TRBJ1-6; D gene unclear. The germline V gene encodes CDR1 MNHEY and CDR2 SVGEGT. The CDR3 length is 17 residues. Trimming removed 2 bases from V and 7 bases from J, with 18 bases in between. The CDR3 protein is CASSYGGREVWNSPLHF. CDR3 nucleotide sequence: TGTGCCAGCAGTTACGGAGGCCGAGAAGTATGGAATTCACCCCTCCACTTT.

This chain connects TRBV3-1 (or the pseudogene TRBV3-2) to TRBJ1-2, with D possibly TRBD1 on 6 matching bases. Germline CDR1 LGHDT, CDR2 YNNKEL (reference sequence). CDR3 length equals 17 residues. V was clipped by 3 bases and J by 0 bases, with 17 bases between them. The CDR3 loop is CASSQVDSLRANYGYTF. CDR3 DNA: TGTGCCAGCAGCCAGGTGGACAGTCTTAGAGCTAACTATGGCTACACCTTC.

This clone appeared once. The J gene is TRBJ1-2, the V gene TRBV4-3; 9 bases match TRBD1. Per the germline V gene, CDR1 is LGHNA and CDR2 is YSLEER. V was pared by 0 bases and J by 7 bases, with 6 bases of the junction left unmatched. The CDR3 is made up of 15 amino acids. The CDR3 spells CASSQERTGGRGYTF. The DNA for the CDR3 is TGCGCCAGCAGCCAAGAGAGAACAGGGGGCCGTGGCTACACCTTC.